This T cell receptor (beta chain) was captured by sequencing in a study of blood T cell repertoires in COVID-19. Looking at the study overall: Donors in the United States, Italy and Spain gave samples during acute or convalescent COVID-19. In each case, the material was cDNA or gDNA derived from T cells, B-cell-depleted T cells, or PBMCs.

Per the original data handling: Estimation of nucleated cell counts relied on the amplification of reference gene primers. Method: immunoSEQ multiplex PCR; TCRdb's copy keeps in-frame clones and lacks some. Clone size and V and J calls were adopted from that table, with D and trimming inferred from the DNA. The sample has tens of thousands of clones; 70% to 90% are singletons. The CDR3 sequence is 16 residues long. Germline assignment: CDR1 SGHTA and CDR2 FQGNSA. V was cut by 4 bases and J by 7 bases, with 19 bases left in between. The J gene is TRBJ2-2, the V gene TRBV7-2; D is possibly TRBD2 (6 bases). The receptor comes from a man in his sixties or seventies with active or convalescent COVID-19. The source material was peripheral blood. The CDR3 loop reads CASSSSGFLPLGELFF. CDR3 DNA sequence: TGTGCCAGCAGCTCAAGCGGGTTTCTACCCCTCGGGGAGCTGTTTTTT.